This is a list of T cell receptor beta chains from one sample in a study of blood T cell repertoires in COVID-19. The table came from immunoSEQ multiplex PCR; TCRdb's copy has only in-frame clones and leaves some out. Of a few hundred thousand clones in the sample, around 86% were seen once. Sample: peripheral blood. All receptors derive from a woman in her 70s with active or convalescent COVID-19. CDR3s leave out the opening cysteine and the closing phenylalanine or tryptophan.

V,CDR3
TRBV7-2,ASSLVVGGQGTTDTQY
TRBV27,ASSPIRATQRETQY
TRBV4-1,ASSHPGVGEQY
TRBV10-3,AISGEGAMNGYT
TRBV6-5,ATTRRDLYGYT
TRBV7-9,ASSLTARGRGYT
TRBV6-5,ASSILQQGNTIY
TRBV12-3/TRBV12-4,ASIQSQDYEQY
TRBV6-2/TRBV6-3,ASSSPGGESLYEQY
TRBV4-3,ASSQDSSTAYEQY
TRBV19,ASSRDRGYTEAF
TRBV11-3,ASSLQYGGAGEQF
TRBV10-3,AISDPREGGYT
TRBV19,ASSIVPGVEQY
TRBV28,ASKLSNTEAF
TRBV11-2,ASASRANLRGEETQY
TRBV24-1,ATSAPGTDEQY
TRBV19,ASSTWTEAF
TRBV5-1,ASSLGWQRNEQY
TRBV24-1,ATSDSQGDTEAF
TRBV4-1,ASSQAPGFNTEAF
TRBV4-2,ASSQDRKLAGTRANVLT
TRBV7-8,ASSPRGQTQETQY
TRBV20-1,RGSSSNYGYT
TRBV19,ASSGGAGPTDTQY
TRBV18,ASSPGPGLAGALAKNIQY
TRBV6-2/TRBV6-3,ASSRGIYGYT
TRBV2,ASSVVRDTGELF
TRBV7-3,ASSLGLADYNEQF
TRBV5-4,ASRREGKASYEQY
TRBV6-2/TRBV6-3,ASSYRTDEQY
TRBV6-5,ASSLGRNTEAF
TRBV6-2/TRBV6-3,ASSYPGSTYEQY
TRBV3-1/TRBV3-2,ASSPEPSAQETQY
TRBV25-1,ASSEQGREKLF
TRBV19,ASNRLPFALGGSTGELF
TRBV20-1,SASGRDRGEKLF
TRBV5-4,ASSLALDSSYEQY
TRBV27,ASSVLSGNTIY
TRBV10-3,AISPRGFDGYT
TRBV29-1,SVVPSYSTDTQY
TRBV5-4,ASSPWGRGNTIY
TRBV18,ASSSTGNTEAF
TRBV19,GTAGTGPITEAF
TRBV25-1,ATRGDNSYEQY
TRBV5-1,ASSLTQTNTGELF
TRBV7-2,ASSLAGGGQETQY
TRBV9,ASSLEVGGKLF
TRBV10-3,AILRGIDTEAF
TRBV5-1,ASSQILGQEDYGYT
TRBV12-3/TRBV12-4,ASSFRDTQY
TRBV7-8,ASSPTVYYT
TRBV11-2,ASSLQWGGETQY
TRBV28,ASREQGVRTEAF
TRBV4-3,ASSQGQGLNTGELF
TRBV2,ASSESVTQY